This T cell receptor beta chain was captured by sequencing in a study of CD8+CD57+ T cells in acquired aplastic anemia. Study at large: Healthy donors yielded around 10 million CD4+ cell reads on average.

The study's findings and limits: Between the patient and control groups, CD8+ Simpson's diversity did not differ significantly.

As to this clonotype: Its matching antigen is unknown.

The use of genomic DNA as template underpinned the TCR beta VDJ and CDR3 profiling. MiXCR, run by TCRdb on the reads, gives a single entry per CDR3 protein. In the table there are tens of thousands of distinct CDR3 sequences, about 45% of which are singletons. The CDR3 totals 13 residues. Between the trimmed V and J ends, which lost 1 base and 1 base, there was a span of 5 bases. Germline CDR1 is SGHDT and CDR2 is YYEEEE. The source of this sequence is a human donor in good health, serving as a control. The J gene is TRBJ1-1, the V gene TRBV5-6; D is uncertain. Sequencing was done on a sample of sorted CD4+, CD8+, or CD8+CD57+ T cells (not recorded which) from PBMCs. The CDR3 DNA reads as TGTGCCAGCAGCTTGCTGGGGAACACTGAAGCTTTCTTT. Protein product: CASSLLGNTEAFF. Full variable domain (rest looked up from reference TRBV5-6 and TRBJ1-1): DAGVTQSPTHLIKTRGQQVTLRCSPKSGHDTVSWYQQALGQGPQFIFQYYEEEERQRGNFPDRFSGHQFPNYSSELNVNALLLGDSALYLCASSLLGNTEAFFGQGTRLTVV.